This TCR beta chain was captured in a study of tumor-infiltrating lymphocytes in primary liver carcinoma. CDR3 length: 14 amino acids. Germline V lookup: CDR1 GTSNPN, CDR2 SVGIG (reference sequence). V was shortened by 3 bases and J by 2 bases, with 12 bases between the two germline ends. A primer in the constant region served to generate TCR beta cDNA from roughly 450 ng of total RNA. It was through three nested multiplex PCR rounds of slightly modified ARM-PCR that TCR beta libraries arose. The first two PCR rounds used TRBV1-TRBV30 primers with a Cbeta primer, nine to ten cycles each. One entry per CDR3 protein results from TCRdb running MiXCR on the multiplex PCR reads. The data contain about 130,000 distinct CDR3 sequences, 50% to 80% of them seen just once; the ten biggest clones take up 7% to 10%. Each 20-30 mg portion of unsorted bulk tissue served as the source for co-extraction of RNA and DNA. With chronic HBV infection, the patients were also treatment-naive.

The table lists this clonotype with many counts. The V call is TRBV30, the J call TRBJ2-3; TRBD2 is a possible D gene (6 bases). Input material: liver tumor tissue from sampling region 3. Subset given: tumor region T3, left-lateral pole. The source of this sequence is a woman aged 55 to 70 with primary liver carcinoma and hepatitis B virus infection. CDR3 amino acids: CAWSSGDYTDTQYF. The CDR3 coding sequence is TGTGCCTGGAGCTCGGGAGATTACACAGATACGCAGTATTTT.